Sequencing of this T cell receptor (beta chain) was carried out in a study of blood T cell repertoires in COVID-19. Study in general: COVID-19 samples from acute and convalescent phases originated in the United States, Italy and Spain.

The repertoire was sequenced with immunoSEQ multiplex PCR; TCRdb's copy has only in-frame clones and lacks some. The repertoire holds about 48,000 clones, with about nine tenths as singletons. This CDR3 has 15 amino acids. The V end was cut by 2 bases, the J end by 1 base, with 12 bases between. The germline gives CDR1 SGHDN, CDR2 FVKESK. The sequence was collected from a woman aged 80 or older with COVID-19, enrolled during active disease. Sequences were obtained from peripheral blood. The rearrangement joins TRBV14 to TRBJ2-7, with D maybe TRBD2 (5 bases). CDR3 region: CASSQTRAASYEQYF. In DNA, the CDR3 is TGTGCCAGCAGCCAAACGAGGGCAGCTTCCTACGAGCAGTACTTC. Full variable domain (outside the CDR3, taken from reference TRBV14 and TRBJ2-7): EAGVTQFPSHSVIEKGQTVTLRCDPISGHDNLYWYRRVMGKEIKFLLHFVKESKQDESGMPNNRFLAERTGGTYSTLKVQPAELEDSGVYFCASSQTRAASYEQYFGPGTRLTVT.